This T cell receptor (beta chain) was retrieved from a study of T cell responses to AZD1222 COVID-19 vaccine. Germline CDR1 and CDR2: SGHNT and YENEEA. The V gene lost 4 bases and the J gene lost 10 bases, with 14 bases spanning the gap. This CDR3 comprises 14 residues. Only in-frame clones appear in the TCRdb table, and some are missing; sequencing was by immunoSEQ multiplex PCR. The repertoire includes 91,000 or so clones, about 93% of them detected once, and about 3% sits in the top ten. This clone appeared a few times. Here the sequenced sample was peripheral blood, taken 28 days after the second AZD1222 dose. The V and J genes are TRBV11-3 and TRBJ1-6; TRBD1 is a possible D gene (6 bases). The sequence was obtained from an adult who received the AZD1222 COVID-19 vaccine. As DNA, the CDR3 is TGTGCCAGCAGCTCCGGACAGCCCGCATCACCCCTCCACTTT. Protein product: CASSSGQPASPLHF.